Listed here are 32 T cell receptor beta chains from one sample, sequenced in a study of T cells in Graves' hyperthyroidism and ophthalmopathy. Authors of the study amplified TCR beta CDR3 regions from RNA transcripts. HTBI primers were employed in a first-round RT-PCR of the TCR CDR3. One entry per CDR3 protein, called by TCRdb with MiXCR from the multiplex PCR reads. The table lists roughly 400,000 distinct CDR3 sequences, over 13% of them singletons. Specimen: blood. The receptors originated from a man between 45 and 60 years old with Graves' ophthalmopathy.

At least ten counts were recorded for this clonotype. This chain connects TRBV5-6 to TRBJ2-5; D is perhaps TRBD2 (6 bases). In germline, CDR1 is SGHDT, CDR2 YYEEEE. Trimming took off 4 bases at V and 1 base at J, with 11 bases between the two ends. The CDR3 covers 14 residues. The CDR3 reads CASSQGLTQETQYF. CDR3 DNA sequence: TGTGCCAGCAGCCAGGGACTGACCCAAGAGACCCAGTACTTC. The full variable domain, with the rest looked up from reference TRBV5-6 and TRBJ2-5, is DAGVTQSPTHLIKTRGQQVTLRCSPKSGHDTVSWYQQALGQGPQFIFQYYEEEERQRGNFPDRFSGHQFPNYSSELNVNALLLGDSALYLCASSQGLTQETQYFGPGTRLLVL.

This clonotype came up many times. The J gene is TRBJ2-5, the V gene TRBV2, with 10 bases identical to TRBD2. Germline CDR1 and CDR2: SNHLY and FYNNEI. The CDR3 length is 13 residues. Unmatched junction bases numbered 2, after V lost 6 bases and J lost 4 bases. DNA of the CDR3: TGTGCCAGCAGGAGGACTAGCGGAGAGACCCAGTACTTC. Translating gives CASRRTSGETQYF.

This clonotype appeared many times. The rearrangement uses TRBV30 and TRBJ2-1; 9 positions agree with TRBD1. V gave up 5 bases and J gave up 6 bases; unmatched junction bases: 8. This CDR3 is built from 14 residues. Per the germline V gene, CDR1 is GTSNPN and CDR2 is SVGIG (reference sequence). For the CDR3, the DNA is TGTGCCTGGGGAACCGGGACAGGGATCAATGAGCAGTTCTTC. This encodes CAWGTGTGINEQFF.

This clonotype has a count of ten or more. The chain employs TRBV12-3 or TRBV12-4 and TRBJ2-3; TRBD2 matches 10 bases. The CDR3 length is 16 residues. J was trimmed by 1 base and V by 2 bases; bases with no gene match: 3. CDR3 coding DNA: TGTGCCAGCAGTTTATCCCTAGCGGGAGGCACAGATACGCAGTATTTT. As protein: CASSLSLAGGTDTQYF.

This chain joins TRBV29-1 and TRBJ2-3; 7 bases agree with TRBD2. This CDR3 region has 14 residues. The V gene end was trimmed by 7 bases and the J gene end by 3 bases; junction bases not matched to a gene: 10. The V gene's germline CDR1 is SQVTM and CDR2 ANQGSEA. This CDR3 is CSAQAGVRTDTQYF. The CDR3 nucleotides are TGCAGCGCCCAGGCGGGGGTACGAACAGATACGCAGTATTTT.

This clonotype occurred many times. This CDR3 reads CAWRRQGGAEAFF. As DNA, the CDR3 is TGTGCCTGGAGACGACAGGGGGGTGCTGAAGCTTTCTTT. The chain has TRBV30 and TRBJ1-1; TRBD1 agrees at 9 bases. The germline gives CDR1 GTSNPN, CDR2 SVGIG (reference sequence). Losses at the gene ends were 3 bases for V and 6 bases for J; bases not matched to a gene: 5. The CDR3 consists of 13 residues. Based on the CDR3 plus reference TRBV30 and TRBJ1-1, the full variable domain is SQTIHQWPATLVQPVGSPLSLECTVEGTSNPNLYWYRQAAGRGLQLLFYSVGIGQISSEVPQNLSASRPQDRQFILSSKKLLLSDSGFYLCAWRRQGGAEAFFGQGTRLTVV.

This clonotype was detected only a few times. V and J are TRBV20-1 and TRBJ2-2; no definite D call. This CDR3 has 13 residues. V was cut by 8 bases and J by 6 bases, with 16 bases left in between. Per germline, CDR1 DFQATT and CDR2 SNEGSKA (reference sequence). The CDR3 coding sequence is TGCAGTTCCCGGGCCTCCCTTTCCGGGGAGCTGTTTTTT. It yields the protein CSSRASLSGELFF.

Ten or more counts support this clonotype. The rearrangement joins TRBV2 to TRBJ1-4, with D perhaps TRBD1 (6 bases). CDR3 size: 14 residues. Deletions cut 4 bases from V and 5 bases from J, with 11 bases between. CDR1 and CDR2 (germline): SNHLY, FYNNEI. Here the CDR3 DNA reads TGTGCCAGCAGTGGGACAGACCTGAATGAAAAACTGTTTTTT. Its translation: CASSGTDLNEKLFF.

In this sample, this clonotype turned up many times. The chain joins TRBV27 to TRBJ2-1; TRBD1 aligns across 11 bases. The CDR3 totals 17 residues. The ends lost 5 bases at V and 7 bases at J; junction bases unmatched: 13. Germline V lookup: CDR1 MNHEY, CDR2 SMNVEV (reference sequence). The CDR3 is CASSPTWTGGAWNEQFF. The CDR3 DNA is TGTGCCAGCAGTCCCACCTGGACAGGGGGCGCTTGGAATGAGCAGTTCTTC.

This clonotype showed up many times. The chain is built from TRBV11-2 and TRBJ2-4; D unresolved. Deletions cut 2 bases from V and 0 bases from J, with 17 bases between. The CDR3 has 18 residues. Germline values: CDR1 SGHAT, CDR2 FQNNGV. CDR3 sequence (DNA): TGTGCCAGCAGCTTAAATTCCATGGAATTCATAGCCAAAAACATTCAGTACTTC. It specifies CASSLNSMEFIAKNIQYF.

The genes are TRBV12-3 or TRBV12-4 and TRBJ1-5; D perhaps matches TRBD1 (6 bases). Deletions cut 3 bases from V and 4 bases from J, with 7 bases between. CDR3 length: 13 residues. CDR3 protein: CASSFDRNQPQHF. The CDR3 DNA reads as TGTGCCAGCAGTTTCGACAGGAATCAGCCCCAGCATTTT.

The chain uses TRBV28 and TRBJ2-7, with D possibly matching TRBD2 (6 bases). Germline V lookup: CDR1 MDHEN, CDR2 SYDVKM. CDR3 size: 15 residues. With 7 bases removed from V and 1 base from J, the gap between germline ends came to 17 bases. CDR3 loop: CASIGSMGGSYEQYF. The CDR3 nucleotides are TGTGCCAGCATCGGTAGCATGGGGGGATCCTACGAGCAGTACTTC.

This clonotype has at least ten counts. The rearrangement links TRBV7-9 to TRBJ2-1, with D tentatively TRBD2 (6 bases). Deletions cut 5 bases from V and 2 bases from J, with 19 bases between. CDR1 is SEHNR and CDR2 is FQNEAQ in the germline V gene (reference sequence). The CDR3 has 17 residues. The CDR3 sequence: CASSRRQPSETYNEQFF. The CDR3 DNA reads TGTGCCAGCAGCCGAAGACAACCTAGCGAGACCTACAATGAGCAGTTCTTC.

This clonotype was picked up many times. The gene calls are TRBV28 and TRBJ2-5; 8 nucleotides agree with TRBD1. Trimming cost V 8 bases and J 5 bases; bases outside gene matches: 4. The germline CDR1 and CDR2 sequences are MDHEN and SYDVKM. CDR3 size: 12 residues. The CDR3 sequence: CASQGDRETQYF. Here the CDR3 DNA reads TGTGCCAGCCAGGGGGACAGGGAGACCCAGTACTTC.

There are a few counts of this clonotype. The chain is built from TRBV9 and TRBJ2-1, with TRBD2 identical over 16 bases. Looked up from germline, CDR1 is SGDLS and CDR2 is YYNGEE. J was trimmed by 7 bases and V by 4 bases; bases with no gene match: 17. The CDR3 consists of 20 residues. The CDR3 spells CASSTQLPGLAGGSKNEQFF. The CDR3 bases are TGTGCCAGCAGCACACAGCTGCCGGGACTAGCGGGAGGGTCTAAAAATGAGCAGTTCTTC.

DNA for the CDR3: TGTGCCAGCAGCCCTGCGGGACGAGGTGAGCAGTACTTC. It encodes CASSPAGRGEQYF. The chain combines TRBV13 with TRBJ2-7; tentatively, D is TRBD2 (6 bases). The CDR3 contains 13 residues. Trimming left V 5 bases short and J 7 bases short, with 15 bases between. Germline V lookup: CDR1 PRHDT, CDR2 FYEKMQ (reference sequence).

This clonotype was counted a few times. This rearrangement joins TRBV20-1 to TRBJ2-3; a weak D match, TRBD2 (6 bases). Germline CDR1 reads DFQATT; CDR2 reads SNEGSKA (reference sequence). The CDR3 is 12 residues long. Trimming took off 3 bases at V and 6 bases at J, with 10 bases between the two ends. The CDR3 sequence: CSASRDFDTQYF. CDR3 nucleotide sequence: TGCAGTGCTAGTAGGGACTTTGATACGCAGTATTTT.

Many counts were recorded for this clonotype. The rearrangement links TRBV20-1 to TRBJ2-7; D might be TRBD2 (6 bases). The CDR3 has 16 residues. CDR1 DFQATT and CDR2 SNEGSKA come from the germline V gene (reference sequence). The V end was cut by 6 bases, the J end by 5 bases, with 26 bases between. CDR3 loop: CSAPNRRGQPGHEQYF. The CDR3 DNA reads as TGCAGTGCCCCTAATCGGCGGGGCCAGCCAGGTCACGAGCAGTACTTC.

This clonotype was observed a few times. The chain uses TRBV7-8 and TRBJ1-6, with 7 bases fitting TRBD1. Per germline, CDR1 SGHVS and CDR2 FQNEAQ. The CDR3 is 15 residues long. Trimming took 3 bases from V and 10 from J; bases not matched to a gene: 9. The CDR3 bases are TGTGCCAGCAGCTTTGAGGGGGCGAGGGGGTCACCCCTCCACTTT. Protein sequence: CASSFEGARGSPLHF.

This clonotype occurred many times. The chain recombines TRBV7-2 with TRBJ2-5, with TRBD1 matching 10 bases. Trimming removed 4 bases from V and 9 bases from J; junction bases left unmatched: 11. There are 15 residues in the CDR3. Germline V lookup: CDR1 SGHTA, CDR2 FQGNSA. CDR3 DNA sequence: TGTGCCAGCAGCTCCTGGCGGGACAGGGGTAATCCCCAGTACTTC. This sequence encodes CASSSWRDRGNPQYF.

This clonotype has at least ten counts. The chain uses TRBV12-3 or TRBV12-4 and TRBJ2-5; D remains unclear. CDR3 length: 13 amino acids. Trimming removed 6 bases at V and 2 bases at J, with 10 bases between. The CDR3 region is CASSLWGQETQYF. CDR3 sequence (DNA): TGTGCCAGCAGCCTCTGGGGTCAAGAGACCCAGTACTTC.

A few counts support this clonotype. This sequence joins TRBV28 and TRBJ1-1, with 7 bases fitting TRBD1. CDR1 is MDHEN, CDR2 SYDVKM, per germline. After removal of 5 bases from V and 9 bases from J, the junction contained 15 bases not matched to a gene. This CDR3 contains 15 residues. CDR3 bases: TGTGCCAGCAGTGACTTACAGGGGCCCTTGGTGAAAGCTTTCTTT. Translating gives CASSDLQGPLVKAFF.

Only a few counts were recorded for this clonotype. The chain employs TRBV7-3 and TRBJ1-1, with TRBD1 identical over 9 bases. From germline, CDR1 is SGHTA and CDR2 FQGTGA. The CDR3 loop spans 15 amino acids. After removal of 5 bases from V and 5 bases from J, the junction contained 9 bases not matched to a gene. In DNA form, the CDR3 reads TGTGCCAGCAGCAAGGCTCCGGGACAGGGTACTGAAGCTTTCTTT. Protein: CASSKAPGQGTEAFF.

This clonotype was seen many times. The gene calls are TRBV2 and TRBJ1-1; D remains unclear. Trimming stripped 8 bases from V and 0 bases from J, with 10 bases between. The length of the CDR3 is 13 residues. CDR1 and CDR2 (germline): SNHLY, FYNNEI. Written as DNA, the CDR3 is TGTGCCAGCGTAGTTAGAATGAACACTGAAGCTTTCTTT. This translates into CASVVRMNTEAFF.

This clonotype was counted ten times or more. V and J are TRBV18 and TRBJ1-1, with D possibly matching TRBD1 (6 bases). Germline V gene sequence: CDR1 KGHSH, CDR2 LQKENI. This CDR3 spans 16 amino acids. V shed 1 base and J shed 0 bases, with 12 bases lying between them. CDR3 sequence reads: CASSPQGQNLNTEAFF. CDR3 DNA sequence: TGTGCCAGCTCACCACAGGGACAAAACCTGAACACTGAAGCTTTCTTT.

V and J are TRBV10-1 and TRBJ2-3; D is unresolved. Deletions cut 3 bases from V and 14 bases from J, with 15 bases between. Germline CDR1 and CDR2: WNHNN and SYGVQD (reference sequence). This CDR3 is built from 12 residues. The CDR3 loop reads CASSEGSTRVYF. The CDR3 DNA follows: TGCGCCAGCAGTGAAGGTTCCACACGCGTGTATTTT.

This clonotype was detected many times. CDR3 in amino acids: CASRRDRVSTLHF. CDR3 in DNA: TGTGCCAGCAGACGGGACAGGGTTTCTACCCTCCACTTT. V gene TRBV12-3 or TRBV12-4 combines with J gene TRBJ1-6, with 9 positions matching TRBD1. This CDR3 is built from 13 residues. The V and J ends lost 6 bases and 14 bases, in that order; junction bases with no gene match: 8.

About this clonotype itself: Given a much more abundant clone one base away, this may be a read error. The CDR3 loop reads CASSPHRGSSAEQFF. CDR3 bases: TGTGCCAGCAGCCCCCACAGGGGGAGTAGTGCTGAGCAGTTCTTC. The chain joins TRBV3-1 to TRBJ2-1; 8 bases line up with TRBD1. Germline CDR1 LGHDT, CDR2 YNNKEL (reference sequence). The CDR3 has 15 amino acids. V was clipped by 4 bases and J by 9 bases; unmatched bases: 11.

There are many counts of this clonotype. The chain has TRBV20-1 and TRBJ2-3; 13 bases map to TRBD2. Trimming cost V 0 bases and J 1 base; bases outside gene matches: 4. Germline assignment: CDR1 DFQATT and CDR2 SNEGSKA (reference sequence). This CDR3 spans 17 amino acids. The CDR3: CSARELGLAGGTDTQYF. In nucleotides, the CDR3 is TGCAGTGCTAGAGAGTTAGGACTAGCGGGAGGCACAGATACGCAGTATTTT.

The rearrangement uses TRBV27 and TRBJ1-1, with D possibly matching TRBD1 (5 bases). The V gene lost 3 bases and the J gene lost 4 bases, with 12 bases spanning the gap. The length of the CDR3 is 14 residues. CDR1 and CDR2 (germline): MNHEY, SMNVEV (reference sequence). CDR3 loop: CASSLMGPGTEAFF. The CDR3 region has the DNA TGTGCCAGCAGTTTGATGGGGCCGGGCACTGAAGCTTTCTTT.

This chain uses TRBV27 with TRBJ1-5; D is perhaps TRBD1 (6 bases). Germline assignment: CDR1 MNHEY and CDR2 SMNVEV (reference sequence). CDR3 size: 16 residues. The V end lost 4 bases, the J end lost 0 bases, and 13 bases lay between the germline ends. The CDR3 nucleotides are TGTGCCAGCAGTTCCCTAAACAGGGATAGCAATCAGCCCCAGCATTTT. This codes for CASSSLNRDSNQPQHF.

V gene TRBV30 combines with J gene TRBJ2-3, with D unresolved. Germline CDR1 GTSNPN, CDR2 SVGIG (reference sequence). This CDR3 is 16 amino acids long. V lost 0 bases and J 4 bases, leaving 17 bases between the germline ends. The DNA for the CDR3 is TGTGCCTGGAGTGTGACTCGCCTTCGATGGTCAGATACGCAGTATTTT. Amino acid sequence: CAWSVTRLRWSDTQYF.